Each of the 7 T cell receptor beta chains below was sequenced from the same sample in a study of blood T cell repertoires in COVID-19. Assay: immunoSEQ multiplex PCR; the TCRdb copy retains only in-frame clones and omits some. The sample includes hundreds of thousands of clones, approximately 92% of them seen just once. Sequencing was carried out using PBMCs or T cells enriched from blood (not recorded which). These receptors came from a young man who had recovered from COVID-19.

CDR3 bases: TGTGCCAGCAGTCCCCCGACTGACTCCTACGAGCAGTACTTC. This sequence encodes CASSPPTDSYEQYF. The rearrangement joins TRBV28 to TRBJ2-7; D gene ambiguous. V was trimmed by 5 bases and J by 0 bases, leaving 11 bases between them. The CDR3 has 14 residues. Germline CDR1 MDHEN, CDR2 SYDVKM.

The chain joins TRBV19 to TRBJ2-5; the D gene is possibly TRBD1 (5 bases). This CDR3 is 13 amino acids long. Germline CDR1 reads LNHDA; CDR2 reads SQIVND (reference sequence). Trimming cost V 3 bases and J 2 bases, with 7 bases left between them. CDR3 region: CASSMTEQETQYF. Here the CDR3 DNA reads TGTGCCAGTAGTATGACAGAACAAGAGACCCAGTACTTC.

The chain joins TRBV29-1 to TRBJ2-3; 8 bases line up with TRBD2. This CDR3 comprises 15 residues. Germline CDR1 is SQVTM and CDR2 is ANQGSEA. Trimming took 4 bases from V and 2 from J; bases not matched to a gene: 8. The CDR3 sequence: CSVVAGGRITDTQYF. The DNA of the CDR3 is TGCAGCGTTGTGGCGGGAGGCCGCATCACAGATACGCAGTATTTT.

This clone was observed a single time. The rearrangement links TRBV4-1 to TRBJ1-2, with TRBD1 matching over 7 bases. CDR3 length: 14 residues. The ends lost 6 bases at V and 3 bases at J; junction bases unmatched: 7. Germline V CDR1 and CDR2: MGHRA, YSYEKL. Here the CDR3 DNA reads TGCGCCAGCAGACCCGGAGGGGGCGACTATGGCTACACCTTC. Translating gives CASRPGGGDYGYTF.

The rearrangement uses TRBV7-8 and TRBJ1-1; D unclear. Germline CDR1 and CDR2: SGHVS and FQNEAQ. The CDR3 has 13 residues. Trimming took off 1 base at V and 8 bases at J, with 11 bases between the two ends. The DNA for the CDR3 is TGTGCCAGCAGCTTAGGTTTAGCAACGGAAGCTTTCTTT. Protein sequence: CASSLGLATEAFF.

The V call is TRBV3-1 (or the pseudogene TRBV3-2), the J call TRBJ2-7; 7 bases match TRBD1. The germline V gene encodes CDR1 LGHDT and CDR2 YNNKEL (reference sequence). V dropped 1 base and J dropped 6; count of bases not matched to a gene: 6. The CDR3 sequence is 14 residues long. The CDR3 loop is CASSQGTGTSEQYF. CDR3 nucleotide sequence: TGTGCCAGCAGCCAAGGGACAGGAACGAGCGAGCAGTACTTC.

This clone came up a few times. The rearrangement joins TRBV3-1 (or the pseudogene TRBV3-2) to TRBJ1-4; no definite D call. The V end was cut by 5 bases, the J end by 7 bases, with 20 bases between. This CDR3 comprises 16 residues. The germline V gene encodes CDR1 LGHDT and CDR2 YNNKEL (reference sequence). CDR3 protein: CASSAVLGLVGEKLFF. Here the CDR3 DNA reads TGTGCCAGCAGCGCAGTATTAGGACTTGTTGGTGAAAAACTGTTTTTT.